This is a list of T cell receptor beta chains from one sample in a study of OX40 agonist ivuxolimab in advanced cancers. The method was immunoSEQ multiplex PCR; TCRdb's version includes in-frame clones alone and lacks a portion of them. The repertoire holds 75,000 to 80,000 clones, 80% to 90% seen once, with 6.2% in the top ten. Sequences were derived from CD4+ or CD8+ T cells sorted from blood, sampled in a trial of the OX40 agonist ivuxolimab. These receptors were collected from an adult with an advanced solid tumor such as melanoma, head and neck, liver or kidney cancer. The CDR3 runs from the conserved cysteine through the conserved F or W. The D gene is left open where the match is weak. Rows give clone size only sometimes, using once, few, many, or a class for an expanded clone.

v_call,j_call,clone_size,d_call,cdr3_nt,cdr3_aa
TRBV30,TRBJ2-5,NA,NA,TGTGCCTGGAGTGTTGCGGTGTCTGAGACCCAGTACTTC,CAWSVAVSETQYF
TRBV19,TRBJ2-5,once,TRBD1,TGTGCCAGTAGTATTGTACAGGGGGCCACAGAGACCCAGTACTTC,CASSIVQGATETQYF
TRBV5-1,TRBJ1-1,NA,TRBD1,TGCGCCAGCAGCCTGGACAGGGGGCGGTCTGAAGCTTTCTTT,CASSLDRGRSEAFF
TRBV5-1,TRBJ2-5,NA,NA,TGCGCCAGCAGCTTGGGACGGGAAAAAGAGACCCAGTACTTC,CASSLGREKETQYF
TRBV30,TRBJ1-4,NA,TRBD1,TGTGCCTGGAGTGTAAATTCAGGGGGCTTTAATGAAAAACTGTTTTTT,CAWSVNSGGFNEKLFF
TRBV19,TRBJ2-3,NA,NA,TGTGCCAGTACGAGCTGGCAGAAAGATACGCAGTATTTT,CASTSWQKDTQYF
TRBV10-3,TRBJ1-5,NA,NA,TGTGCCATCAGTGAGTCGACTCGGCTGGCCACGGGTCAGCCCCAGCATTTT,CAISESTRLATGQPQHF
TRBV6-4,TRBJ2-2,NA,NA,TGTGCCAGCTCCGGGGAGAGGGCCGGGGAGCTGTTTTTT,CASSGERAGELFF
TRBV7-6,TRBJ2-1,NA,NA,TGTGCCAGCAGCTTCCACAGGGAGACCTACAATGAGCAGTTCTTC,CASSFHRETYNEQFF
TRBV5-1,TRBJ2-2,NA,NA,TGCGCCAGCAGCTCCCCCACAGGCAAGAACACCGGGGAGCTGTTTTTT,CASSSPTGKNTGELFF
TRBV7-2,TRBJ2-5,NA,TRBD2,TGTGCCAGCAGCTATCGAGCGGTAGCGGGGGGGCTGACCAAAGAGACCCAGTACTTC,CASSYRAVAGGLTKETQYF
TRBV29-1,TRBJ2-1,NA,NA,TGCAGCGTTGAAGATCGCCGGGGCAGGCCCGCGGGTGAGCAGTTCTTC,CSVEDRRGRPAGEQFF
TRBV18,TRBJ2-5,NA,NA,TGTGCCAGCTCAACGACGCGAGAGACCCAGTACTTC,CASSTTRETQYF
TRBV7-8,TRBJ1-1,NA,TRBD1,TGTGCCAGCAGCCGGACAGGGGAAACTGAAGCTTTCTTT,CASSRTGETEAFF
TRBV6-1,TRBJ1-2,NA,NA,TGTGCCAGCAGTGTAGGCCGGCTTGGTGGCTACACCTTC,CASSVGRLGGYTF
TRBV6-5,TRBJ1-2,NA,NA,TGTGCCAGCAGTGGCGGTGGCAGGGGAAGGGGTGGCTACACCTTC,CASSGGGRGRGGYTF
TRBV7-9,TRBJ2-1,NA,TRBD2,TGTGCCAGCAGCTCTCCAAGCGGGGGGGCCTACAATGAGCAGTTCTTC,CASSSPSGGAYNEQFF